This is a list of T cell receptor beta chains from one sample in a study of cytomegalovirus exposure and HLA in healthy donors. Sequencing was performed with immunoSEQ multiplex PCR; in TCRdb, only in-frame clones are kept and a portion is missing. The sample carries 70,000 to 80,000 clones, 78% recorded once. The sample was PBMCs. Every receptor here comes from a woman in her thirties or forties in good health and CMV-seropositive. Each CDR3 is given with its conserved first and last residue. The D gene is left open where the match is weak. Clone size, where shown, is once, few, many, or a class for clones that have expanded.

V gene	clone size	J gene	D gene	CDR3 length	CDR3 DNA	CDR3 protein
TRBV19	NA	TRBJ1-6	NA	14	TGTGCCAGTACTGTCCCCAACAGGAATTCACCCCTCCACTTT	CASTVPNRNSPLHF
TRBV19	NA	TRBJ1-3	TRBD1	15	TGTGCCAGTAGTCCGGAGGCAGGGGGCGGAAACACCATATATTTT	CASSPEAGGGNTIYF
TRBV2	NA	TRBJ2-7	TRBD1	14	TGTGCCAGCAGCGCGGACAGGGGGCGGTACGAGCAGTACTTC	CASSADRGRYEQYF
TRBV5-4	NA	TRBJ2-1	TRBD2	18	TGTGCCAGCAGCTTGCTGAGACTAGCGGGGGGGTCCTACAATGAGCAGTTCTTC	CASSLLRLAGGSYNEQFF
TRBV11-2	NA	TRBJ1-1	NA	16	TGTGCCAGCAGCCCCGTTAGAGGGCGGTTGAACACTGAAGCCTTCTTT	CASSPVRGRLNTEAFF
TRBV1	NA	TRBJ1-4	NA	14	TGCACCAGCAGCCTCTCGGACAGTGAGGAAAAACTGTTTTTT	CTSSLSDSEEKLFF
TRBV4-3	once	TRBJ1-6	NA	16	TGCGCCAGCAGCCAGGACATCCCCCCTGGGCATTCACCCCTCCACTTT	CASSQDIPPGHSPLHF
TRBV27	NA	TRBJ2-7	NA	14	TGTGCCAGCAGTTTAACGGGGTCCTCCTACGAGCAGTACTTC	CASSLTGSSYEQYF
TRBV27	once	TRBJ1-1	TRBD1	15	TGTGCCAGCAGTCCGCAGGGGGTCAGGAACACTGAAGCTTTCTTT	CASSPQGVRNTEAFF
TRBV6-4	NA	TRBJ1-5	NA	14	TGTGCCAGCAGCGAGGGAGGGGGCAATCAGCCCCAGCATTTT	CASSEGGGNQPQHF
TRBV7-9	NA	TRBJ1-2	NA	14	TGTGCCAGCAGCCGGGCAGGCAGGGGAGAGGGCTACACCTTC	CASSRAGRGEGYTF
TRBV15	NA	TRBJ1-2	NA	17	TGTGCCACCAGCAGAGATGGGTTTTGGGGCATATATGGTGGCTACACCTTC	CATSRDGFWGIYGGYTF
TRBV7-6	NA	TRBJ2-1	NA	15	TGTGCCAGCAGCTTAGATGGACAGCTTTACAATGAGCAGTTCTTC	CASSLDGQLYNEQFF
TRBV27	NA	TRBJ2-7	TRBD2	14	TGTGCCAGCAGTTCTCGGGGGGGCTATTACGAGCAGTACTTC	CASSSRGGYYEQYF
TRBV10-3	few	TRBJ2-3	NA	13	TGTGCCATCAGGACTCGACAGGCAGATACGCAGTATTTT	CAIRTRQADTQYF
TRBV5-5	NA	TRBJ2-7	TRBD1	13	TGTGCCAGCAGCTTGCTAGGGGGCTTCGAGCAGTACTTC	CASSLLGGFEQYF
TRBV30	NA	TRBJ1-6	NA	17	TGTGCCTGGAGTGTAATGAGCAAGCGGTGGGGGGATTCACCCCTCCACTTT	CAWSVMSKRWGDSPLHF
TRBV19	NA	TRBJ1-2	TRBD1	14	TGTGCCAGTAGTATGATGCAGGGGGCGTATGGCTACACCTTC	CASSMMQGAYGYTF
TRBV7-2	NA	TRBJ1-1	NA	13	TGTGCCAGCAGCCTCACGGGGTTCACTGAAGCTTTCTTT	CASSLTGFTEAFF
TRBV7-9	NA	TRBJ1-1	NA	13	TGTGCCAGCAGCTTAGGCGAGGCCACTGAAGCTTTCTTT	CASSLGEATEAFF
TRBV6-6	NA	TRBJ2-7	NA	13	TGTGCCAGCAGTTACTCGGGCCTCTACGAGCAGTACTTC	CASSYSGLYEQYF
TRBV15	NA	TRBJ1-2	NA	14	TGTGCCACCAGCAACGGGGCCGGGGGAGAGGGCTACACCTTC	CATSNGAGGEGYTF
TRBV6-6	once	TRBJ1-2	TRBD1	15	TGTGCCAGCACCGAGAGCAGGGGGCTGTATTATGGCTACACCTTC	CASTESRGLYYGYTF
TRBV6-5	once	TRBJ1-1	NA	13	TGTGCCAGCAGTTACGGGGAGGACACTGAAGCTTTCTTT	CASSYGEDTEAFF
TRBV28	NA	TRBJ2-1	TRBD2	15	TGTGCCAGCAGTTTTGTCTTAGCGGGGGGGAATGAGCAGTTCTTC	CASSFVLAGGNEQFF
TRBV6-6	NA	TRBJ2-1	NA	14	TGTGCCAGCAGTTACTGGGGAGGGGGGGAAGGGCAGTTCTTC	CASSYWGGGEGQFF
TRBV2	NA	TRBJ2-7	NA	13	TGTGCCAGCAGTGAGGAACGGGCCTACGAGCAGTACTTC	CASSEERAYEQYF
TRBV6-6	NA	TRBJ2-1	NA	15	TGTGCCAGTAACCACGGCGGGGGCCTTTACAATGAGCAGTTCTTC	CASNHGGGLYNEQFF
TRBV5-4	NA	TRBJ2-3	TRBD2	19	TGTGCCAGCAGCCTGGATGGAAGCGGGGGGGACCTCAGCACAGATACGCAGTATTTT	CASSLDGSGGDLSTDTQYF
TRBV6-6	NA	TRBJ2-3	NA	11	TGTGCCAGCAGTTTCGGTCATACGCAGTATTTT	CASSFGHTQYF
TRBV5-1	NA	TRBJ2-4	TRBD1	13	TGCGCCAGCACTGAGACCCGGGACAGCATTCAGTACTTC	CASTETRDSIQYF
TRBV7-9	once	TRBJ1-2	NA	16	TGTGCCAGCAGCATCGCGGGGGCGATTGTAAACTATGGCTACACCTTC	CASSIAGAIVNYGYTF
TRBV9	NA	TRBJ1-1	TRBD1	14	TGTGCCAGCAGAAATTCGACAGGGTTCACTGAAGCTTTCTTT	CASRNSTGFTEAFF
TRBV2	NA	TRBJ1-4	NA	13	TGTGCCAGCAGCGGGACTGGGGCCGAAAAACTGTTTTTT	CASSGTGAEKLFF
TRBV6-5	NA	TRBJ2-1	TRBD2	15	TGTGCCAGCAGTAGAGAGCGGGGGGGCCACAATGAGCAGTTCTTC	CASSRERGGHNEQFF
TRBV23-1	NA	TRBJ1-2	NA	14	TGCGCCAGCAGTCATATACCCGGGGGGGATGGCTACACCTTC	CASSHIPGGDGYTF
TRBV2	once	TRBJ2-3	TRBD2	15	TGTGCCAGCAGCCGGACTAGCGGGGGGGCAGATACGCAGTATTTT	CASSRTSGGADTQYF
TRBV12-2	once	TRBJ1-4	NA	15	TGTGCAAGTCGCCCCCACAGGGGGGCCCATGAAAAACTGTTTTTT	CASRPHRGAHEKLFF
TRBV7-9	NA	TRBJ1-6	NA	13	TGTGCCAGCAGCGCACAGGGAAACTCACCCCTCCACTTT	CASSAQGNSPLHF
TRBV11-2	NA	TRBJ1-1	NA	13	TGTGCCAGCAGCTTAGAGGCCGACACTGAAGCTTTCTTT	CASSLEADTEAFF
TRBV7-6	few	TRBJ2-7	TRBD2	14	TGTGCCAGCAGCTTAGTGATGGGGGGGGTCGAGCAGTACTTC	CASSLVMGGVEQYF
TRBV28	NA	TRBJ2-7	NA	13	TGTGCCAGCAGTTCTGGACAGATTCCCGAGCAGTACTTC	CASSSGQIPEQYF
TRBV7-9	NA	TRBJ2-7	NA	15	TGTGCCAGCAGCCCCCGGGGGGACACTTCCTACGAGCAGTACTTC	CASSPRGDTSYEQYF
TRBV5-1	NA	TRBJ2-7	TRBD1	16	TGCGCCAGCAGCTCGCTCGCGGGGACAGGGGGCTACGAGCAGTACTTC	CASSSLAGTGGYEQYF
TRBV19	NA	TRBJ1-6	TRBD1	15	TGTGCCAGTAGTGATGGGACAGGGGGAGGATCACCCCTCCACTTT	CASSDGTGGGSPLHF
TRBV4-1	NA	TRBJ2-1	TRBD2	18	TGCGCCAGCAGCCATTCACGAGTAGGGCGGGGGGTGTTGAATGAGCAGTTCTTC	CASSHSRVGRGVLNEQFF
TRBV28	NA	TRBJ1-2	NA	13	TGTGCCAGCAGTCCCGAGGCCCCTCTTGGCTACACCTTC	CASSPEAPLGYTF
TRBV19	NA	TRBJ2-2	TRBD2	15	TGTGCCACCAGAGAGGCGGGGGGGATCATCGGGGAGCTGTTTTTT	CATREAGGIIGELFF
TRBV4-2	few	TRBJ2-7	TRBD2	17	TGTGCCAGCAGCCATGGGACTAGCGGGGATCTCTCCTACGAGCAGTACTTC	CASSHGTSGDLSYEQYF
TRBV28	NA	TRBJ2-5	TRBD1	14	TGTGCCAGCAGTTTAACAGGGGCACGGGAGACCCAGTACTTC	CASSLTGARETQYF
TRBV9	NA	TRBJ2-7	TRBD1	14	TGTGCCAGCAGCGCCGGGACAGGGAACTACGAGCAGTACTTC	CASSAGTGNYEQYF
TRBV5-1	few	TRBJ1-2	NA	15	TGCGCCAGCAGCTTGGACGCAGAACCTAACTATGGCTACACCTTC	CASSLDAEPNYGYTF
TRBV15	once	TRBJ2-1	NA	15	TGTGCCACCAGCAGGGCGAGGCCCCCGAACAATGAGCAGTTCTTC	CATSRARPPNNEQFF
TRBV18	NA	TRBJ2-7	TRBD1	16	TGTGCCAGCTCACCACCATCAGGGGGAGTCTCCTACGAGCAGTACTTC	CASSPPSGGVSYEQYF
TRBV15	NA	TRBJ2-3	TRBD1	17	TGTGCCACCAGCAGAGACCAACCGGGACAGGGAGTAGATACGCAGTATTTT	CATSRDQPGQGVDTQYF
TRBV6-5	NA	TRBJ2-7	TRBD1	12	TGTGCCTCGGGACAGGGAAAGTACGAGCAGTACTTC	CASGQGKYEQYF
TRBV7-2	NA	TRBJ2-7	TRBD1	14	TGTGCCAGCAGCCCGGGACAGGGCCCCTACGAGCAGTACTTC	CASSPGQGPYEQYF
TRBV7-8	once	TRBJ1-1	NA	15	TGTGCCAGCAGCTTATGGGCGGGGACGGCCACTGAAGCTTTCTTT	CASSLWAGTATEAFF
TRBV2	few	TRBJ2-5	NA	15	TGTGCCAGCAGCGTAACACAGGGTTTTCAAGAGACCCAGTACTTC	CASSVTQGFQETQYF
TRBV4-1	NA	TRBJ1-2	NA	15	TGCGCCAGCAGCCCAGGTTCAGCTACTAACTATGGCTACACCTTC	CASSPGSATNYGYTF